Sequencing of this TCR beta chain was carried out in a study of Graves' ophthalmopathy and Graves' hyperthyroidism listed by TCRdb under 2018. For context, the study as a whole: Peripheral blood samples were taken at the time of initial diagnosis, before any treatment was given. TCR beta repertoire signatures were used to distinguish Graves' ophthalmopathy from Graves' hyperthyroidism and to predict progression to ophthalmopathy. In total, some 130 blood samples were TCR-sequenced: 40 to 45 ophthalmopathy, roughly 77 hyperthyroidism and some 17 hyperthyroidism-to-ophthalmopathy patients. To explore V-J signatures distinguishing ophthalmopathy from hyperthyroidism, a discovery set of under 110 patients (roughly 42 ophthalmopathy, roughly 56 stable hyperthyroidism) was enrolled. An independent validation cohort comprised fewer than 20 hyperthyroidism patients and 15 to 17 patients who later progressed from hyperthyroidism to ophthalmopathy. In more than 5 hyperthyroidism patients, the T-cell repertoire of thyroid tissue was compared with the T-cell repertoire of blood. Once sampling was done, hyperthyroidism patients were given methimazole at a starting dose of 30 mg daily, while ophthalmopathy patients were given high-dose intravenous methylprednisolone. The roughly 91 discovery patients were randomly split 7:3 into training and test sets. Summary of the overall study and its limitations: Most of the expanded thyroid clonotypes with a frequency above 0.001 were also detected in blood, and it was suggested that the thyroid immune response may be reflected by blood repertoires. In validation, the model predicted ophthalmopathy progression with about 64% sensitivity and 72.22% specificity; fewer than 15 predicted patients were CT-confirmed with GO in a median of approximately six months. Sample size was not statistically predetermined, and group allocation was not concealed from the investigators. In cross-validation, the 13-signature model distinguished ophthalmopathy from stable hyperthyroidism with around 90% sensitivity and over 81% specificity, while in the test set the corresponding values were about 79% and 69%.

Ophthalmopathy patients had moderately to severely active disease, Clinical Activity Score of at least 3, NOSPECS grade of at least 4, and disease duration under 3 months. Anyone with other autoimmune diseases, uncontrolled infections, pregnancy or lactation was excluded from the study. Diagnosis was based on clinical symptoms, serum thyroxine, TRAb, thyroid ultrasound and orbital computed tomography. Ficoll-Paque density gradient centrifugation was used to isolate PBMCs from around 10 ml of fresh peripheral blood. Total RNA was extracted using Trizol reagent, and RNA quality was checked on an Agilent 2100 Bioanalyzer. With regard to this clonotype: Its cognate antigen has yet to be identified. Base qualities are not recorded, but no much larger clone differs from it by a single base.

For repertoire sequencing, TCR beta CDR3 regions were amplified from RNA transcripts. A first-round RT-PCR used HTBI primers with the Qiagen OneStep RT-PCR kit, followed by a second-round multiplex PCR, size selection and purification. Libraries were sequenced on an Illumina HiSeq2000 using paired-end 100 bp reads. In the source study's methods: Reads were processed with SOAPnuke, discarding reads with adapters, uncalled bases, mean Phred below 15, or no exact constant-primer or identifier match. COPE v1.2.5 was used to merge the high-quality paired reads. Each unique nucleotide sequence was defined as a clonotype, and clonotypes were aligned to IMGT TRB V, D and J references with MiTCR v1.1. Only V-J combinations with frequency above 0.0001 were analysed, covering about 99% of repertoires. A TCR clonal expansion and chaos score per V-J combination was defined as the ratio of F50 clonal expansion to chaos observed in the TCRdist matrix. Welch's t-statistics and random forest were used to reduce features to about a dozen V-J combinations, which were fed into a naive Bayes classifier. The Morisita-Horn index was used to measure how similar the thyroid and blood repertoires were. TCRdb reprocessed the public reads (quality trimming at Q25 with fastp, clone calling with MiXCR) and kept in-frame beta chains. CDR3 protein duplicates are merged, each entry listing the most common genes and DNA. The V and J calls and clone size come from TCRdb's table, not from the authors' own analysis. Within this sample are approximately 210,000 distinct CDR3 sequences, with 25% to 30% of them counted one time only. The top ten constitute approximately 9.6% of the sample.

The CDR3 holds 14 amino acids from the cysteine to the phenylalanine. Solely the CDR3 DNA is kept, with 42 bases framed from the first base. The germline V gene (reference sequence) yields SEHNR for CDR1 and FQNEAQ for CDR2. Trimming takes 5 bases off V and 5 bases off J; junction bases not matched to a gene: 7. This clonotype was obtained from a man in his forties or fifties with Graves' ophthalmopathy. Donor details come from another sample of the same person, matched by shared clones. Recombination connected TRBV7-9 to TRBJ1-2; TRBD1 fits 8 bases in the junction. What was sequenced was peripheral blood. The CDR3 region has the sequence CASSKGQGDYGYTF. The DNA sequence is as follows: TGTGCCAGCAGCAAAGGACAGGGTGATTATGGCTACACCTTC. Beyond the CDR3, the reference TRBV7-9 and TRBJ1-2 genes provide the residues; the full variable domain reads: DTGVSQNPRHKITKRGQNVTFRCDPISEHNRLYWYRQTLGQGPEFLTYFQNEAQLEKSRLLSDRFSAERPKGSFSTLEIQRTEQGDSAMYLCASSKGQGDYGYTFGSGTRLTVV.